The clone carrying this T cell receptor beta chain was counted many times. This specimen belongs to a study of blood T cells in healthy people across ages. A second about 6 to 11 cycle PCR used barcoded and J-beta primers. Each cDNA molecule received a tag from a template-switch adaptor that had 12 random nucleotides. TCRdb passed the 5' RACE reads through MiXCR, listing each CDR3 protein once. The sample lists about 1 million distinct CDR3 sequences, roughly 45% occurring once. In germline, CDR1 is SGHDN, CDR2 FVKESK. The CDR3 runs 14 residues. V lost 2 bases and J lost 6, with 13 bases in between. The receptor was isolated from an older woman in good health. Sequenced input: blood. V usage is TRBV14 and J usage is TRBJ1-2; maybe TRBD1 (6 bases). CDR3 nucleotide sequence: TGTGCCAGCAGCCAATTGGGCAGGGGTGATGGCTACACCTTC. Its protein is CASSQLGRGDGYTF.